The clone carrying this TCR beta chain appeared a few times. The antigen is unknown. The record originates from a study of T-cell memory formation after mild COVID-19. Study overall: Clusters of TCRs were largely donor specific.

Study-level points and caveats: Cross-reactive memory appears to have joined, as suggested by some responding clones showing up in pre-infection memory.

Employing constant-segment primers, 5'RACE generated TCR alpha and TCR beta cDNA libraries bearing sample barcodes and UMIs. MiXCR, applied by TCRdb to the 5' RACE reads, yields one record per CDR3 protein. The table includes 270,000 or so distinct CDR3 sequences, 16% detected once. This clonotype was obtained from a young man who had mild COVID-19 (a few samples of this study predate the infection). Cell type and time point are not known. Sample: PBMCs or a T cell subset sorted from them (not recorded which).

CDR3 sequence: CASSLAVTQYF. DNA of the CDR3: TGTGCCAGCAGCTTGGCGGTTACGCAGTATTTT. The gene calls are TRBV5-8 and TRBJ2-3, with D uncertain. In germline, CDR1 is SGHTS, CDR2 YDEGEE. Trimming shortened V by 0 bases and J by 8 bases, and 4 bases separated the two germline ends. The CDR3 is 11 residues long.